This T cell receptor (beta chain) was found in a study of cytomegalovirus exposure and HLA in healthy donors (dated by TCRdb to about 2017). Background for the entire study: An earlier analysis of several hundred of the donors reported about 280 Gb of sequence data and approximately 120 million unique TCR beta sequences obtained from about 179 million T cells. Approximately 300 gigabases of sequencing data and 70 million to 100 million unique TCR sequences made up an early release that covered some 640 HLA-typed donors. Of the roughly 410 genotyped donors, 75% to 85% were placed in the genetic ancestry cluster associated with self-reported Caucasian donors. The study aimed to test whether signatures of past pathogen exposure could be identified by cataloging public T cell receptors. The study profiled the T cell repertoires of fewer than 850 subjects by immunosequencing and related them to cytomegalovirus serostatus. Along with the approximately 700-subject first cohort, a separate validation cohort of more than 90 different subjects was used. To predict cytomegalovirus infection status, the study brought together high-throughput TCR immunosequencing, statistical association of individual TCRs with disease status, and machine learning. A later analysis re-analyzed previously published TCR beta repertoires from 650 to 800 donors and added high-resolution HLA genotyping to study TCR occurrence patterns. The later analysis used no new phenotypic data to find candidate immune exposures, relying instead on TCR beta sequences and their occurrence across donors. An earlier analysis of around 640 of the donors used high-throughput TCR beta sequencing to judge whether each TCR beta V gene segment behaved as functional or pseudogenic. Alongside the repertoire data, information on donor age, sex, ethnicity and CMV serostatus was compiled. Genome-wide SNP genotypes for about 65% of the roughly 670 donors were used in a later genetic analysis, which treated that subset as a discovery cohort. Every repertoire in the discovery cohort had been generated on one and the same sequencing platform. Class I and class II HLA loci were covered by the typing at four-digit resolution. Typing coverage differed by locus: A, B, C, DRB1 and DQB1 were typed in about 620-640 donors, DQA1 in about 560, DPA1 in approximately 600, and DPB1 in 472. About five DR-DQ haplotypes were treated as single units for association and clustering because of strong linkage in the cohort. On average, roughly 250,000 unique TCR beta nucleotide sequences were sequenced per donor among 398 genotyped donors of the cohort, with 15% to 20% of those sequences being non-productive. What the research found in general, with its limitations: For the cohort, immune exposure information was limited to CMV serostatus. V-gene and J-gene trimming of TCR beta chains was associated with a missense DCLRE1C variant in a later genetic analysis, and the association was replicated in an independent cohort. This cohort had only TCR beta chains sequenced, and the lack of alpha or paired-chain data limited which features could be detected. Some IMGT-functional V segments, including TRBV6-2 and TRBV6-3, could not be told apart with the 87-base-pair reads, so those segments were excluded. When HLA alleles, especially DR and DQ, strongly co-occurred, TCR associations were difficult to assign to individual alleles. The classifier was reported to diagnose cytomegalovirus status with high specificity and sensitivity in both the original cohort and the validation cohort. Compared with the roughly 720-donor mean, donors in an Asian-associated ancestry cluster had fewer N-insertions in productive TCRs, according to a later genetic analysis. The presence/absence analyses assumed that sequencing depth was roughly uniform across donors, and that assumption may not be true. Because counts were too low, 15 to 20 rarely observed V segments, including chromosome 9 orphons, were excluded from the earlier analysis of 587 of the donors. A few of the identified cytomegalovirus-associated TCR beta chains were confirmed in vitro to be specific for cytomegalovirus antigens. A further reported finding was that TCR beta sequences accurately predicted the HLA-A and HLA-B alleles for most subjects in the first cohort. Correlated functional status among segregating V segments might be attributable to linkage disequilibrium, but an unknown experimental factor could not be ruled out. According to a later analysis, parvovirus B19, influenza, CMV and Epstein-Barr virus appeared linked to several top co-occurrence clusters. Most CMV-associated TCR beta chains appeared to be HLA-restricted in a later analysis, and the HLA associations seemed to be driven largely by CMV exposure. HLA typing was unavailable for some donors at each locus, so association tests used only the typed subset. Broadly in line with IMGT annotations, most TCR beta V segments showed up in productive rearrangements about 90% or about 30% of the time in an earlier analysis of several hundred of the donors. Across donors, most TCR sequences were observed very rarely, whereas some public TCRs were present in many individuals. A total of some 180 TCR beta chains were listed by the study as associated with cytomegalovirus. A later analysis found that TCR association rates varied across HLA loci, with DRB1 alleles showing the most associated TCRs and HLA-C alleles the fewest. In a later analysis, HLA-associated TCR beta chains showed more clonal expansion and lower generation probabilities than non-associated chains that were equally common. A group of highly shared sequence variants was considered likely to be a technical artifact of the sequencing pipeline. The authors suggested that the approach could potentially be generalized to other disease states and immunological phenotypes. A later analysis associated 16,951 TCR beta sequences with specific HLA alleles at a false discovery rate of 0.05.

Library construction relied on the immunoSEQ multiplex PCR assay. For the multiplex PCR, a mixture combining 60 forward primers for TCR Vbeta segments and 13 reverse primers for TCR Jbeta segments was used. The CDR3 region of rearranged TCR beta genes was amplified from genomic DNA by a multiplex PCR assay. Amplified TCR beta libraries were sequenced as 87-base-pair reads on the Illumina HiSeq System. In the paper's pipeline: In a later analysis, roughly 80 million unique TCR beta chains were counted across the 690 or so repertoires, and roughly 11 million of these chains were shared by at least two donors. Raw reads were error-corrected and collapsed into unique sequences by a nearest-neighbor algorithm in which closely related sequences were merged to remove PCR and sequencing errors. V, D and J gene segments were assigned by aligning CDR3 sequences to IMGT reference sequences. For a sequence to be retained, a match of at least six nucleotides to both a V gene segment and a J gene segment was required. A rearrangement was called productive if the CDR3 had no stop codons and remained in frame with V and J, and every other rearrangement was called non-productive. Following IMGT convention, CDR3 was defined as the stretch from the second conserved V-encoded cysteine up to the conserved J-encoded phenylalanine. In an earlier analysis of 550 to 650 of the donors, sequences lacking an unambiguous match to a single V gene segment were excluded. An earlier analysis of several hundred of the donors classified V segments as functional when productive rearrangements were above 56.7% and as segregating when the standard deviation between donors was above 5%. To diagnose cytomegalovirus status from the catalog of TCR beta chain sequences, a statistical classification framework was built. A later analysis assigned V and J genes by comparing TCR nucleotide sequences with IMGT/GENE-DB human TR gene sequences. Using the TCRdist pipeline, a later analysis assigned CDR3 sequences along with most-parsimonious VDJ recombination scenarios. A later analysis defined each TCR beta chain by its CDR3 amino acid sequence plus V-gene family, and excluded reads lacking a unique V-gene family. As a way to deal with suspected cross-contamination and a sequencing artifact, a later analysis dropped approximately 590 nucleotide sequences that were highly shared and had low generation probability. In a later analysis, a clonal expansion index for each public chain was calculated from normalized within-repertoire ranks of inferred template counts. In a later analysis, generation probabilities were computed with a VDJ recombination model fitted to out-of-frame rearrangements, and the resulting probabilities were checked against IGoR. In a later analysis, TCR-TCR, TCR-HLA and TCR-CMV co-occurrence was scored with hypergeometric tests, and a repertoire-size bias correction was applied to TCR pairs. A later analysis estimated false discovery rates by permuting HLA or CMV assignments 20 times. In a later analysis, co-occurring TCRs were grouped with DBSCAN, and TCRdist sequence similarity was added when clustering was performed within HLA-allele-positive subsets. For co-occurrence clustering, repertoires with fewer than 30,000 or more than 120,000 public chains were excluded, along with five repertoires with anomalous nucleotide sharing. TCRdb mirrors the immuneACCESS table, restricted to in-frame sequences. Some clones are absent from its copies; in checked studies, under half trace to an unresolved V gene, and the reason for the others is unknown. The DNA was the basis for D and trimming; V, J and clone size are from that table. Present in this sample are over 150,000 clones, roughly 82% of which were seen just once. In total, the top ten clones hold 2.5% to 3.5% of the sample.

The cohort consisted of approximately 670 healthy bone marrow donors. All cohort members were sampled while nominally healthy, although unrecorded immune exposures were likely present. The donor was CMV seropositive and was included in the group of approximately 300 seropositive cohort members. A peripheral blood sample was collected from each donor, and TCR beta sequencing was performed on peripheral blood mononuclear cells. The Qiagen DNeasy Blood Extraction Kit was used to extract genomic DNA from the blood cell samples. This clone turned up a few times. No cognate antigen has been identified for it. No clone much larger than this one lies a single base away; base qualities are absent. CDR1 and CDR2 (SGHDT, YYEEEE) derive from the germline V gene. The CDR3 starts with the cysteine, ends with the phenylalanine, and has 16 residues. Only the CDR3 portion is preserved as DNA: 48 bases, with reading frame beginning at the first base. V is clipped by 0 bases and J by 13 bases, and the sequence between their germline boundaries is 20 bases long.

The sample taken for sequencing was PBMCs. This receptor was taken from a woman between 50 and 59 years old in good health and CMV-seropositive. The sequence links TRBV5-6 to TRBJ1-6, and perhaps TRBD1 as D gene, on 5 matching bases. The bases are TGTGCCAGCAGCTTGGAGGTTGGTGGACACCGGTCCCCCCTCCACTTT. It specifies CASSLEVGGHRSPLHF.